The rows below give T cell receptor beta chains drawn from one sample of a study of T-cell memory formation after mild COVID-19. TCRdb analysed the 5' RACE reads with MiXCR anew, one entry per CDR3 protein. The sample has under 50,000 distinct CDR3 sequences, around a quarter seen once. The specimen sequenced was PBMCs or a T cell subset sorted from them (not recorded which). Receptors were obtained from a man between 18 and 35 years old who had mild COVID-19 (a few samples of this study predate the infection). Cell type and time point are not known. Each CDR3 is given with its conserved first and last residue. D genes are given only for firm matches. Rows give clone size only sometimes, using once, few, many, or a class for an expanded clone.

CDR3 DNA,CDR3 protein,clone size,J gene,D gene,V gene
TGTGCCAGCAGTCGAGGGGGGATGCAGCCCCAGCATTTT,CASSRGGMQPQHF,few,TRBJ1-5,-,TRBV25-1
TGTGCCAGCAGTTTACTCGGGACCACACGCGGAGAGACCCAGTACTTC,CASSLLGTTRGETQYF,-,TRBJ2-5,-,TRBV27
TGTGCCAGCAGTCCCGGGACAGTCTATGGCTACACCTTC,CASSPGTVYGYTF,-,TRBJ1-2,TRBD1,TRBV7-6
TGTGCCAGCCGCTCCCTTTTCGAAGAGACCCAGTACTTC,CASRSLFEETQYF,few,TRBJ2-5,-,TRBV6-2/TRBV6-3
TGCGCCAGCAGCGTCGGGACAGGGCTGTACTTC,CASSVGTGLYF,few,TRBJ2-7,TRBD1,TRBV5-1
TGCGCCAGCAGCCAAGATTGGGGAGGGGGCTTTCTCACAGATACGCAGTATTTT,CASSQDWGGGFLTDTQYF,-,TRBJ2-3,-,TRBV4-3
TGTGCCAGCAGCTTACGCCACAAGGACTCTGGAAACACCATATATTTT,CASSLRHKDSGNTIYF,-,TRBJ1-3,-,TRBV7-9
TGTGCCAGCAGCACGCGGAACCCAGATACGCAGTATTTT,CASSTRNPDTQYF,few,TRBJ2-3,-,TRBV7-2
TGTGCCAGCAGCTTACTTTCCGGGGACACTGAAGCTTTCTTT,CASSLLSGDTEAFF,-,TRBJ1-1,-,TRBV7-2
TGCGCCAGCAGCTTGGGGACGGGGTCCTATGAGCAGTTCTTC,CASSLGTGSYEQFF,-,TRBJ2-1,-,TRBV5-1
TGCGCCAGCAGGGGGACGGGGACGAACACTGAAGCTTTCTTT,CASRGTGTNTEAFF,-,TRBJ1-1,-,TRBV4-1
TGTGCCAGCAGTCCCAGGGGGCCCCACTTTTACGAGCAGTACTTC,CASSPRGPHFYEQYF,-,TRBJ2-7,TRBD1,TRBV6-5
TGTGCCAGTAGCTCGGGGGGACCCTACGAGCAGTACTTC,CASSSGGPYEQYF,many,TRBJ2-7,TRBD2,TRBV19
TGTGCCAGCAGCGAGCGGGGGGCGGAGGAGACCCAGTACTTC,CASSERGAEETQYF,many,TRBJ2-5,TRBD2,TRBV7-2
TGTGCCAGCAGCTCATATGACACTGAAGCTTTCTTT,CASSSYDTEAFF,-,TRBJ1-1,-,TRBV5-6
TGCGCCAGCAGCGCAGAGGGAGGTAGCGACCCCTACGAGCAGTACTTC,CASSAEGGSDPYEQYF,-,TRBJ2-7,-,TRBV4-3
TGTGCCAGCAGCTTGTCAGTGAACACTGAAGCTTTCTTT,CASSLSVNTEAFF,-,TRBJ1-1,-,TRBV7-9
TGCAGTGCTAGCCGAGAAGGGGGCCAAGAGACCCAGTACTTC,CSASREGGQETQYF,-,TRBJ2-5,-,TRBV20-1
TGTGCCAGCAGCCCTTCCTCGGGGCTACCTCCTCGCACAGATACGCAGTATTTT,CASSPSSGLPPRTDTQYF,few,TRBJ2-3,-,TRBV7-9
TGTGCCAGCAACGGACTAGCGGGTGTTGAGCAGTTCTTC,CASNGLAGVEQFF,-,TRBJ2-1,TRBD2,TRBV2
TGTGCCAGCAGCGTAGTGCAATCCGGCTCCTACAATGAGCAGTTCTTC,CASSVVQSGSYNEQFF,-,TRBJ2-1,-,TRBV9
TGTGCCAGCAGTGAAGCGGATGGGGAGGTGGAGACCCAGTACTTC,CASSEADGEVETQYF,once,TRBJ2-5,-,TRBV6-1
TGTGCCAGCAGCTCCCCGGGCACAGATACGCAGTATTTT,CASSSPGTDTQYF,-,TRBJ2-3,-,TRBV13